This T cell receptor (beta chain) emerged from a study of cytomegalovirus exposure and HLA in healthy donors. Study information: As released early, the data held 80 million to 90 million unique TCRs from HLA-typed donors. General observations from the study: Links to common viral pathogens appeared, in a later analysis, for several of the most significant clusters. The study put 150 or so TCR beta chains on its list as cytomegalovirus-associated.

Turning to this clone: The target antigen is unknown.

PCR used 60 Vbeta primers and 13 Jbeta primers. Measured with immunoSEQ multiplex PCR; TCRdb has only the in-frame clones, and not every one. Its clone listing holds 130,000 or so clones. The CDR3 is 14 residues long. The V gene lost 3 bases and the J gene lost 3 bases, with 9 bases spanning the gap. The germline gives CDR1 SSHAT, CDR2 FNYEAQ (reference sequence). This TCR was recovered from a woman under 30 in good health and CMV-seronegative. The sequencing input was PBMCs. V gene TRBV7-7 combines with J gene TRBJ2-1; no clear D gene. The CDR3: CASSFGPNYNEQFF. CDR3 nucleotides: TGTGCCAGCAGCTTCGGTCCGAACTACAATGAGCAGTTCTTC.